These 5 T cell receptor beta chains share one sample of origin, sequenced in a study of T cell responses to AZD1222 COVID-19 vaccine. Some clones are missing from TCRdb's copy, which holds only in-frame ones; the method was immunoSEQ multiplex PCR. The sample contains approximately 190,000 clones, about 92% of which appear only once. This sample comprised peripheral blood, obtained on day 0 of AZD1222 vaccination. The receptors derive from an adult in good health.

This chain joins TRBV19 and TRBJ1-2; possible D gene TRBD1, 5 bases. V was cut by 7 bases and J by 5 bases, with 20 bases left in between. The V gene's germline CDR1 is LNHDA and CDR2 SQIVND (reference sequence). The CDR3 contains 15 residues. The CDR3 sequence: CASITTDTREYGYTF. CDR3 in DNA: TGTGCCAGTATCACGACGGACACAAGGGAGTATGGCTACACCTTC.

This clone is a singleton in its sample. The chain has TRBV9 and TRBJ2-1; weak D call: TRBD1 (5 bases). V lost 0 bases, J lost 5 bases, and 9 bases lay in between. Per the germline V gene, CDR1 is SGDLS and CDR2 is YYNGEE. This CDR3 region has 14 residues. The CDR3 region is CASSVDPDNNEQFF. The CDR3 DNA reads as TGTGCCAGCAGCGTAGATCCGGACAACAATGAGCAGTTCTTC.

This sequence joins TRBV18 and TRBJ2-7, with TRBD2 identical over 10 bases. This CDR3 region has 18 residues. Germline loops: CDR1 KGHSH, CDR2 LQKENI. The J segment lost 3 bases and the V segment lost 0 bases, leaving 11 bases of the junction unmatched. This chain's CDR3 is CASSPPLPLAGANYEQYF. CDR3 DNA sequence: TGTGCCAGCTCACCACCTTTGCCCCTAGCGGGGGCAAACTACGAGCAGTACTTC.

This chain's CDR3 is CASSFLTGLRANVLTF. The CDR3 bases are TGCGCCAGCAGCTTCCTTACAGGGCTAAGGGCCAACGTCCTGACTTTC. This chain uses TRBV5-1 with TRBJ2-6, with D possibly TRBD1 on 6 matching bases. The V end lost 2 bases, the J end lost 5 bases, and 14 bases lay between the germline ends. Germline V gives CDR1 SGHRS, CDR2 YFSETQ. The length of the CDR3 is 16 residues.

The V and J genes are TRBV5-1 and TRBJ2-1; the D gene could be TRBD1 or TRBD2 (6 bases each). From germline, CDR1 is SGHRS and CDR2 YFSETQ. The CDR3 runs to 17 residues. Deletions cut 2 bases from V and 7 bases from J, with 22 bases between. The CDR3 loop reads CASSFLEGGSGLNEQFF. The CDR3 DNA is TGCGCCAGCAGCTTCCTCGAAGGGGGGAGTGGGTTGAATGAGCAGTTCTTC.